Presented here are 10 T cell receptor beta chains from one specimen sequenced in a study of graft-versus-host responses after intestinal transplantation (dated by TCRdb to the early 2020s). Their antigen targets remain unknown. The time point label here, explained by the study, means: cells obtained before transplantation from donor or recipient. Library preparation used the immunoSEQ multiplex PCR assay. TCRdb retrieved this table from immuneACCESS and kept in-frame rearrangements only. Not all clones are present; in checked studies, unresolved V genes account for under half, and no reason is known for the remainder. The table for this sample lists roughly 93,000 clones; 85% to 95% of them were counted only once. Of the sample, roughly 0.37% falls within the top ten clones. The material was unstimulated CD8+ T cells sorted from spleen or lymph node cells, obtained before transplant. Receptors originate from a human donor who was the organ donor for an intestinal transplant.

This chain uses TRBV9 with TRBJ2-7; D might be TRBD1 (5 bases). Trimming pared 4 bases from V and 7 bases from J, leaving 15 bases between. In germline, CDR1 is SGDLS, CDR2 YYNGEE. The CDR3 contains 13 residues. The CDR3 sequence: CASSLLRVGEQYF. CDR3 in DNA: TGTGCCAGCAGCCTCCTCAGGGTAGGTGAGCAGTACTTC.

The rearrangement joins TRBV29-1 to TRBJ2-1; maybe TRBD1 (5 bases). The V gene's germline CDR1 is SQVTM and CDR2 ANQGSEA. The CDR3 extends over 16 amino acids. Trimming took off 3 bases at V and 3 bases at J, with 18 bases between the two ends. The CDR3 loop is CSVDGYRQLGYNEQFF. The CDR3 DNA is TGCAGCGTTGACGGCTATCGACAGCTGGGCTACAATGAGCAGTTCTTC.

The chain carries TRBV18 and TRBJ1-1; D is ambiguous. The CDR3 is made up of 16 amino acids. Germline V gene sequence: CDR1 KGHSH, CDR2 LQKENI. The V and J ends lost 3 bases and 0 bases respectively, with 14 bases between them. The CDR3 DNA reads as TGTGCCAGCTCACCGGAGAGCCTCAGCGTGAACACTGAAGCTTTCTTT. As protein: CASSPESLSVNTEAFF.

V and J are TRBV4-2 and TRBJ2-7; no clear D gene. The ends were cut back, 1 base at V and 1 base at J, with 20 bases in the middle. Per the germline V gene, CDR1 is LGHNA and CDR2 is YNFKEQ. This CDR3 spans 18 amino acids. In nucleotides, the CDR3 is TGTGCCAGCAGCCAAGTTATCAACTCAGGCTTAGAGTCCTACGAGCAGTACTTC. This codes for CASSQVINSGLESYEQYF.

This clone was picked up one time. The rearrangement uses TRBV5-6 and TRBJ2-2; D not certain. Looked up from germline, CDR1 is SGHDT and CDR2 is YYEEEE. Trimming cost V 3 bases and J 0 bases, with 18 bases left between them. This CDR3 spans 18 amino acids. CDR3 in amino acids: CASSSTGPLRPNTGELFF. CDR3 nucleotides: TGTGCCAGCAGCTCCACTGGGCCCCTTCGCCCGAACACCGGGGAGCTGTTTTTT.

V and J are TRBV2 and TRBJ2-5; 14 bases are a match to TRBD2. Per the germline V gene, CDR1 is SNHLY and CDR2 is FYNNEI. The V segment lost 8 bases and the J segment 5 bases; nucleotides outside the gene matches: 7. The CDR3 is made up of 15 amino acids. The CDR3 sequence: CASGLAGGPGETQYF. DNA of the CDR3: TGTGCCAGCGGACTAGCGGGGGGCCCTGGTGAGACCCAGTACTTC. The whole variable domain, remainder taken from reference TRBV2 and TRBJ2-5, is EPEVTQTPSHQVTQMGQEVILRCVPISNHLYFYWYRQILGQKVEFLVSFYNNEISEKSEIFDDQFSVERPDGSNFTLKIRSTKLEDSAMYFCASGLAGGPGETQYFGPGTRLLVL.

This clone was recorded only once. The chain combines TRBV4-1 with TRBJ2-7, with TRBD1 matching over 7 bases. The germline V gene encodes CDR1 MGHRA and CDR2 YSYEKL. The V gene end was trimmed by 4 bases and the J gene end by 7 bases; junction bases not matched to a gene: 4. This CDR3 region has 12 residues. In DNA, the CDR3 is TGCGCCAGCAGCCCCGACAGGGAAGAGCAGTACTTC. Translation gives CASSPDREEQYF.

V usage is TRBV10-3 and J usage is TRBJ2-1, with D perhaps TRBD2 (7 bases). The V gene's germline CDR1 is ENHRY and CDR2 SYGVKD. V lost 6 bases, J lost 10 bases, and 22 bases lay in between. CDR3 length: 15 amino acids. The CDR3 coding sequence is TGTGCCATCAGGATCCGGCGGGGGCCGATGTCGGAGCAGTTCTTC. Translating it yields CAIRIRRGPMSEQFF.

V gene TRBV28 combines with J gene TRBJ2-1, with TRBD2 as a possible D gene (5 bases). CDR1 is MDHEN and CDR2 is SYDVKM in the germline V gene. The CDR3 has 15 amino acids. The germline V and J ends were trimmed by 5 bases and 4 bases, with 15 bases remaining between them. The CDR3 DNA reads TGTGCCAGCAGTACAAAGCGGAGATGGTACAATGAGCAGTTCTTC. Amino acids: CASSTKRRWYNEQFF. Combining the CDR3 with reference TRBV28 and TRBJ2-1 gives the whole variable domain DVKVTQSSRYLVKRTGEKVFLECVQDMDHENMFWYRQDPGLGLRLIYFSYDVKMKEKGDIPEGYSVSREKKERFSLILESASTNQTSMYLCASSTKRRWYNEQFFGPGTRLTVL.

The chain combines TRBV5-1 with TRBJ1-1; maybe TRBD1 (5 bases). CDR1 and CDR2 from the germline V gene are SGHRS and YFSETQ. The V gene lost 0 bases and the J gene lost 1 base, with 10 bases spanning the gap. CDR3 size: 15 residues. The CDR3 nucleotides are TGCGCCAGCAGCTTGGACCGGGGGAAGAACACTGAAGCTTTCTTT. This translates into CASSLDRGKNTEAFF.